A selection of T cell receptor beta chains follows, all from one sample in a study of blood T cells in healthy people across ages. MiXCR was run by TCRdb on the 5' RACE reads, yielding one entry per CDR3 protein. The table lists 550,000 to 750,000 distinct CDR3 sequences, roughly 20% of them singletons. Sequenced material: blood. All receptors come from a man in his 70s in good health. Each CDR3 is given with its conserved first and last residue. A D gene is named only where the DNA matches it firmly. The listing skips clone size in some rows; elsewhere it reads once, few, many or a size class.

size: many
V: TRBV7-9
J: TRBJ2-6
D: TRBD1
CDR3: CASSLGWTGTRGANVLTF
DNA: TGTGCCAGCAGCTTAGGGTGGACAGGGACGAGGGGGGCCAACGTCCTGACTTTC

size: many
V: TRBV7-8
J: TRBJ2-1
D: TRBD2
CDR3: CASSPLVAGVSYNEQFF
DNA: TGTGCCAGCAGCCCCCTGGTAGCGGGAGTTTCCTACAATGAGCAGTTCTTC

size: NA
V: TRBV6-6
J: TRBJ2-4
D: TRBD1
CDR3: CASSFADRGAKNIQYF
DNA: TGTGCCAGCAGTTTCGCGGACAGGGGAGCCAAAAACATTCAGTACTTC

size: few
V: TRBV4-1
J: TRBJ2-7
D: NA
CDR3: CASSTRDFGRYEQYF
DNA: TGCGCCAGCAGCACACGGGACTTTGGACGCTACGAGCAGTACTTC

size: NA
V: TRBV12-3/TRBV12-4
J: TRBJ2-3
D: NA
CDR3: CASKFVSSDTQYF
DNA: TGTGCCAGCAAATTCGTCAGCTCGGATACGCAGTATTTT

size: many
V: TRBV7-9
J: TRBJ2-2
D: TRBD2
CDR3: CASSLALAVNTGELFF
DNA: TGTGCCAGCAGCTTAGCTCTAGCGGTGAACACCGGGGAGCTGTTTTTT

size: few
V: TRBV5-5
J: TRBJ2-7
D: NA
CDR3: CASSLEQAALYEQYF
DNA: TGTGCCAGCAGCTTGGAGCAAGCCGCCCTCTACGAGCAGTACTTC

size: NA
V: TRBV5-1
J: TRBJ2-3
D: TRBD1
CDR3: CASSSTGVADTQYF
DNA: TGCGCCAGCAGCAGCACAGGGGTCGCAGATACGCAGTATTTT

size: NA
V: TRBV20-1
J: TRBJ2-5
D: NA
CDR3: CSARGRQGRQETQYF
DNA: TGCAGTGCTAGAGGTCGGCAAGGGCGACAAGAGACCCAGTACTTC

size: NA
V: TRBV20-1
J: TRBJ2-7
D: NA
CDR3: CSARDPYDEQYF
DNA: TGCAGTGCTAGAGACCCCTACGACGAGCAGTACTTC

size: NA
V: TRBV12-3/TRBV12-4
J: TRBJ2-3
D: NA
CDR3: CASRITGSADTQYF
DNA: TGTGCCAGCAGAATTACAGGGAGCGCAGATACGCAGTATTTT

size: NA
V: TRBV6-2/TRBV6-3
J: TRBJ1-2
D: TRBD1
CDR3: CASSPNETGGFTYGYTF
DNA: TGTGCCAGCAGCCCTAACGAGACAGGGGGCTTTACCTATGGCTACACCTTC

size: few
V: TRBV10-3
J: TRBJ2-7
D: NA
CDR3: CAIAVGETYEQYF
DNA: TGTGCCATCGCGGTAGGGGAGACCTACGAGCAGTACTTC

size: few
V: TRBV7-7
J: TRBJ2-1
D: NA
CDR3: CASSFQGSNEQFF
DNA: TGTGCTAGCAGCTTCCAGGGGTCCAATGAGCAGTTCTTC

size: NA
V: TRBV2
J: TRBJ2-4
D: TRBD2
CDR3: CASRLAGGIRDIQYF
DNA: TGTGCCAGCAGACTAGCGGGAGGGATACGGGACATTCAGTACTTC

size: NA
V: TRBV3-1
J: TRBJ1-3
D: NA
CDR3: CASSQMEQAIYF
DNA: TGTGCCAGCAGCCAAATGGAGCAAGCCATATATTTT

size: few
V: TRBV7-2
J: TRBJ2-1
D: TRBD2
CDR3: CASRWDLAGISEQFF
DNA: TGTGCCAGCAGGTGGGACCTAGCGGGTATTAGTGAGCAGTTCTTC

size: NA
V: TRBV28
J: TRBJ2-3
D: NA
CDR3: CASSLFSLKKTDTQYF
DNA: TGTGCCAGCAGTTTATTTAGTCTTAAGAAAACAGATACGCAGTATTTT

size: NA
V: TRBV11-2
J: TRBJ2-5
D: NA
CDR3: CASSLRLLETQYF
DNA: TGTGCCAGCAGCTTACGGCTGTTGGAGACCCAGTACTTC

size: NA
V: TRBV4-1
J: TRBJ1-1
D: TRBD1
CDR3: CASSLRQGAKVNTEAFF
DNA: TGCGCCAGCAGCCTCCGACAGGGGGCTAAGGTGAACACTGAAGCTTTCTTT

size: NA
V: TRBV20-1
J: TRBJ2-1
D: TRBD2
CDR3: CSARSGLAENNEQFF
DNA: TGCAGTGCTAGATCGGGACTAGCGGAGAACAATGAGCAGTTCTTC

size: NA
V: TRBV5-6
J: TRBJ2-2
D: TRBD2
CDR3: CASSILAGGGELFF
DNA: TGTGCCAGCAGCATTCTAGCGGGAGGCGGGGAGCTGTTTTTT

size: NA
V: TRBV20-1
J: TRBJ1-2
D: NA
CDR3: CSARDLFGYTF
DNA: TGCAGTGCTAGAGATCTCTTTGGCTACACCTTC

size: many
V: TRBV5-6
J: TRBJ2-7
D: TRBD2
CDR3: CASSLVVAGHLSYEQYF
DNA: TGTGCCAGCAGCTTGGTGGTAGCGGGACACCTCTCCTACGAGCAGTACTTC

size: NA
V: TRBV12-3/TRBV12-4
J: TRBJ2-7
D: NA
CDR3: CASSFGGRAEQYF
DNA: TGTGCCAGCAGTTTCGGCGGCAGGGCCGAGCAGTACTTC

size: NA
V: TRBV7-6
J: TRBJ2-7
D: NA
CDR3: CASSPIPEDEQYF
DNA: TGTGCCAGCAGCCCCATACCCGAGGACGAGCAGTACTTC

size: NA
V: TRBV5-4
J: TRBJ2-1
D: TRBD2
CDR3: CATGLAGGGATEQFF
DNA: TGTGCCACGGGACTAGCGGGAGGGGGGGCCACTGAGCAGTTCTTC

size: many
V: TRBV18
J: TRBJ2-1
D: NA
CDR3: CASSPLGGYNEQFF
DNA: TGTGCCAGCTCACCACTTGGGGGTTACAATGAGCAGTTCTTC

size: NA
V: TRBV30
J: TRBJ1-4
D: NA
CDR3: CAWSVRAEKLFF
DNA: TGTGCCTGGAGTGTACGGGCTGAAAAACTGTTTTTT

size: few
V: TRBV2
J: TRBJ2-3
D: NA
CDR3: CASSVEMGSTDTQYF
DNA: TGTGCCAGCAGTGTAGAGATGGGGAGCACAGATACGCAGTATTTT

size: few
V: TRBV6-1
J: TRBJ1-2
D: NA
CDR3: CASSEAGQQGNYGYTF
DNA: TGTGCCAGCAGTGAAGCCGGACAGCAAGGGAACTATGGCTACACCTTC

size: NA
V: TRBV20-1
J: TRBJ2-1
D: TRBD2
CDR3: CSARDGEGSYNEQFF
DNA: TGCAGTGCTAGGGACGGGGAGGGCTCCTACAATGAGCAGTTCTTC

size: few
V: TRBV12-3/TRBV12-4
J: TRBJ2-1
D: NA
CDR3: CASSFRAGRPPQEQFF
DNA: TGTGCCAGCAGTTTCCGGGCGGGCCGGCCACCTCAGGAGCAGTTCTTC

size: NA
V: TRBV7-8
J: TRBJ2-1
D: NA
CDR3: CASSFSGVYEQFF
DNA: TGTGCCAGCAGCTTTAGTGGAGTTTATGAGCAGTTCTTC

size: NA
V: TRBV5-1
J: TRBJ2-1
D: NA
CDR3: CASSLGASPNNEQFF
DNA: TGCGCCAGCAGCTTGGGGGCTAGTCCGAACAATGAGCAGTTCTTC

size: NA
V: TRBV2
J: TRBJ2-3
D: TRBD2
CDR3: CASSEGGRAYADTQYF
DNA: TGTGCCAGCAGTGAAGGCGGGAGGGCCTACGCAGATACGCAGTATTTT

size: few
V: TRBV12-3/TRBV12-4
J: TRBJ2-7
D: NA
CDR3: CASSNGEEQYF
DNA: TGTGCCAGCAGTAATGGGGAAGAGCAGTACTTC

size: NA
V: TRBV5-1
J: TRBJ2-1
D: TRBD2
CDR3: CASSSSGTSGIGEQFF
DNA: TGCGCCAGCAGCTCCTCCGGGACTAGCGGGATCGGGGAGCAGTTCTTC

size: NA
V: TRBV10-3
J: TRBJ2-3
D: NA
CDR3: CAISVGDGPGTDTQYF
DNA: TGTGCCATCAGCGTCGGGGACGGCCCTGGCACAGATACGCAGTATTTT

size: NA
V: TRBV7-9
J: TRBJ2-5
D: TRBD1
CDR3: CASSFPNRGLQETQYF
DNA: TGTGCCAGCAGCTTTCCGAACAGGGGTTTACAAGAGACCCAGTACTTC

size: few
V: TRBV7-8
J: TRBJ1-2
D: TRBD1
CDR3: CASSLVPGQGDRHGYTF
DNA: TGTGCCAGCAGCTTAGTCCCGGGACAGGGGGATCGGCATGGCTACACCTTC

size: once
V: TRBV29-1
J: TRBJ1-1
D: NA
CDR3: CSVASGETEAFF
DNA: TGCAGCGTTGCTTCTGGTGAGACTGAAGCTTTCTTT

size: NA
V: TRBV29-1
J: TRBJ2-5
D: NA
CDR3: CSVAESQETQYF
DNA: TGCAGCGTTGCAGAGTCCCAAGAGACCCAGTACTTC

size: few
V: TRBV28
J: TRBJ1-2
D: TRBD1
CDR3: CASGSTGQGLYGYTF
DNA: TGTGCCAGCGGATCAACGGGACAGGGACTGTATGGCTACACCTTC

size: NA
V: TRBV19
J: TRBJ2-7
D: NA
CDR3: CASSTLAPTYEQYF
DNA: TGTGCCAGTAGTACACTAGCCCCAACCTACGAGCAGTACTTC

size: many
V: TRBV5-1
J: TRBJ2-4
D: NA
CDR3: CASSPRGGENIQYF
DNA: TGCGCCAGCAGCCCCCGAGGGGGGGAGAACATTCAGTACTTC

size: few
V: TRBV29-1
J: TRBJ2-3
D: TRBD2
CDR3: CSGRLAGGSDTQYF
DNA: TGCAGCGGACGACTGGCGGGAGGGTCAGATACGCAGTATTTT

size: NA
V: TRBV4-3
J: TRBJ1-1
D: TRBD1
CDR3: CASSQEGTGTGGPAFF
DNA: TGCGCCAGCAGCCAAGAGGGTACCGGGACAGGGGGTCCGGCTTTCTTT

size: NA
V: TRBV24-1
J: TRBJ2-3
D: NA
CDR3: CATSRGYGTDTQYF
DNA: TGTGCCACCAGTCGAGGGTACGGCACAGATACGCAGTATTTT

size: NA
V: TRBV28
J: TRBJ1-5
D: NA
CDR3: CASTSVSDSNQPQHF
DNA: TGTGCCAGCACATCAGTATCGGATAGCAATCAGCCCCAGCATTTT

size: many
V: TRBV6-6
J: TRBJ2-6
D: NA
CDR3: CASSYSSSGANVLTF
DNA: TGTGCCAGCAGTTACTCTAGTTCTGGGGCCAACGTCCTGACTTTC

size: few
V: TRBV5-1
J: TRBJ2-3
D: NA
CDR3: CASSVPSSSDTDTQYF
DNA: TGCGCCAGCAGCGTGCCCTCCTCTAGCGACACAGATACGCAGTATTTT

size: many
V: TRBV29-1
J: TRBJ1-1
D: NA
CDR3: CSVDRDRNTEAFF
DNA: TGCAGCGTTGACAGGGATCGGAACACTGAAGCTTTCTTT

size: few
V: TRBV7-9
J: TRBJ2-7
D: NA
CDR3: CASSRDISYEQYF
DNA: TGTGCCAGCAGCCGGGACATCTCCTACGAGCAGTACTTC

size: few
V: TRBV7-9
J: TRBJ2-5
D: NA
CDR3: CASSLAGEVETQYF
DNA: TGTGCCAGCAGCTTAGCAGGGGAAGTAGAGACCCAGTACTTC

size: few
V: TRBV12-3/TRBV12-4
J: TRBJ2-7
D: NA
CDR3: CASSSQSSSYEQYF
DNA: TGTGCCAGCAGTTCTCAGAGCAGCTCCTACGAGCAGTACTTC

size: few
V: TRBV29-1
J: TRBJ2-4
D: TRBD1
CDR3: CSARTGKNIQYF
DNA: TGCAGCGCACGGACAGGGAAAAACATTCAGTACTTC

size: NA
V: TRBV10-3
J: TRBJ2-7
D: TRBD2
CDR3: CAISLSTQAARTSVYEQYF
DNA: TGTGCCATCAGCCTATCAACCCAGGCGGCCAGGACTAGCGTCTACGAGCAGTACTTC

size: few
V: TRBV4-3
J: TRBJ2-4
D: NA
CDR3: CASSQDHRQAKNIQYF
DNA: TGCGCCAGCAGCCAAGATCACAGGCAGGCCAAAAACATTCAGTACTTC